This T cell receptor beta chain was sequenced during a study of blood T cell repertoires in COVID-19. Whole-study context: Donors in the United States, Italy and Spain gave samples during acute or convalescent COVID-19.

Participants, about 18 to 90 years old, spanned fewer than 30 US areas. Germline CDR1 SGHTA, CDR2 FQGTGA. The ends lost 5 bases at V and 1 base at J; junction bases unmatched: 7. CDR3 length: 17 amino acids. Sequencing used immunoSEQ multiplex PCR; TCRdb keeps in-frame clones, though not all of them. The table records roughly 220,000 clones, roughly 89% of them present only once. The chain has TRBV7-3 and TRBJ2-1, with 11 bases lining up with TRBD2. Material: PBMCs or T cells enriched from blood (not recorded which). The clonotype originates from a middle-aged woman who had recovered from COVID-19. CDR3 region: CASSRLGTSGSYNEQFF. The CDR3 DNA sequence: TGTGCCAGCAGCCGACTTGGGACTAGCGGTTCCTACAATGAGCAGTTCTTC.